The clone carrying this T cell receptor beta chain has more than one count but fewer than ten. The source of the sample is a study of identical twins. CDR1 is SGDLS and CDR2 is YYNGEE in the germline V gene. This CDR3 contains 14 residues. Trimming cost V 2 bases and J 5 bases, with 11 bases left between them. A universal primer site was created by template switching, with the cDNA bearing unique molecular identifiers. TCRdb called the 5' RACE reads again in MiXCR, with one record for every CDR3 protein. The sample includes hundreds of thousands of distinct CDR3 sequences, approximately 22% of them seen just once. These data also formed part of another study, on T cells expressing NK-cell markers. From that study: The study found these clonotypes also leading the CD3+CD56-NKG2C+ fraction in several donors.

This sequence joins TRBV9 and TRBJ2-1; D gene unclear. The clonotype was recovered from a woman aged 18-29 years in good health. The sample comprised PBMCs. DNA of the CDR3: TGTGCCAGCAGCGTCTCAGGACCCCACAATGAGCAGTTCTTC. Translation: CASSVSGPHNEQFF.